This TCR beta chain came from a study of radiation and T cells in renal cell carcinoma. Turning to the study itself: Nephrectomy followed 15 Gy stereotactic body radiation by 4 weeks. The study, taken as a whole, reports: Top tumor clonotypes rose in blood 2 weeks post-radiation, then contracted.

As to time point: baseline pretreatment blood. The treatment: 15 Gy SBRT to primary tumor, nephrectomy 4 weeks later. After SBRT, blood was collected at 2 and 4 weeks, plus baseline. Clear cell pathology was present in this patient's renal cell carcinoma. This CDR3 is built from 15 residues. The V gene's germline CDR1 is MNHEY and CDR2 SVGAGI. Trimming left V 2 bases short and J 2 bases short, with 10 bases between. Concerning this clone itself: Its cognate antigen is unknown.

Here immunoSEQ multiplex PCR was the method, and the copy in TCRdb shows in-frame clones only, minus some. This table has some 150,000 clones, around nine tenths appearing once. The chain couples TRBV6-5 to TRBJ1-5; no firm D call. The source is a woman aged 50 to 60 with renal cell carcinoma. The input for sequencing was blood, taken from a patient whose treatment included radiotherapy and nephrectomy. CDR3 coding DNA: TGTGCCAGCAGTTACGTGTGGGGTGGCAATCAGCCCCAGCATTTT. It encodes CASSYVWGGNQPQHF.